One T cell receptor (beta chain) is described in this entry. Its antigen remains unidentified. TCRdb reprocessed the RT-PCR reads with MiXCR, giving one entry per CDR3 protein. The sample includes some 640,000 distinct CDR3 sequences, about 15% of them seen just once. The data were taken from a study of response to subunit inactivated influenza vaccine. Findings of the study overall: New T cells are recruited in small numbers by each seasonal influenza vaccination, according to the authors' suggestion.

Germline V lookup: CDR1 SGHVS, CDR2 FQNEAQ. Trimming removed 4 bases at V and 4 bases at J, with 13 bases between. The CDR3 length is 14 residues. The chain joins TRBV7-8 to TRBJ1-2; TRBD1 is a possible D gene (5 bases). The receptor was isolated from a man aged 50 to 59 who received an inactivated influenza vaccine. This specimen consisted of PBMCs from blood, obtained around 14 days before vaccination. The CDR3 bases are TGTGCCAGCAGCTCCCTGGGACGGAGCTATGGCTACACCTTC. Amino acids: CASSSLGRSYGYTF.